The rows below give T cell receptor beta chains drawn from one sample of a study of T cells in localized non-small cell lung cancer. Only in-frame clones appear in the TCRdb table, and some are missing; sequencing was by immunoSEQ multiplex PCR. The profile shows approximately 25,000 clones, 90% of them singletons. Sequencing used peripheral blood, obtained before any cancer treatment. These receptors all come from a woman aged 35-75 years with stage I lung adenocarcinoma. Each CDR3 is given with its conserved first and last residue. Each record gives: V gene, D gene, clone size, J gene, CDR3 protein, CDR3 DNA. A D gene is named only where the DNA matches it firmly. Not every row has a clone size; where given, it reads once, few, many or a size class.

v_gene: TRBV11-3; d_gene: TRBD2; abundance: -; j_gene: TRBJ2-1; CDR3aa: CASSSMGLAGGRQFF; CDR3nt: TGTGCCAGCAGCTCCATGGGACTAGCGGGAGGTCGGCAGTTCTTC
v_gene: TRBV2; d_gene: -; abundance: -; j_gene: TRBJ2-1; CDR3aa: CASSRESSSYNEQFF; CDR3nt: TGTGCCAGCAGTCGAGAGAGTAGCTCCTACAATGAGCAGTTCTTC
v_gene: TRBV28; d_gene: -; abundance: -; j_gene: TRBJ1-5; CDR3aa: CASSLTSAGRQPQHF; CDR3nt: TGTGCCAGCAGTTTGACATCGGCAGGGCGTCAGCCCCAGCATTTT
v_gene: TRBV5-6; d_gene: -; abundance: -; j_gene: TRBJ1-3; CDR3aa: CASSRDSGNTIYF; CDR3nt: TGTGCCAGCAGCCGGGACTCTGGAAACACCATATATTTT
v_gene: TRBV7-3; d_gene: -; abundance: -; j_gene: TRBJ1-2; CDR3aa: CASSFHMAPYGYTF; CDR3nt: TGTGCCAGCAGCTTTCACATGGCCCCCTATGGCTACACCTTC
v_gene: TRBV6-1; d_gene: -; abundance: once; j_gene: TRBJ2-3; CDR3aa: CASSDRGGGSTDTQYF; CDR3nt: TGTGCCAGCAGTGACAGGGGGGGAGGAAGCACAGATACGCAGTATTTT
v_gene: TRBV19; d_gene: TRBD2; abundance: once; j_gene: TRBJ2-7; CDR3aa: CASSMWLAGGYEQYF; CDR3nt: TGTGCCAGTAGTATGTGGCTAGCGGGAGGGTACGAGCAGTACTTC
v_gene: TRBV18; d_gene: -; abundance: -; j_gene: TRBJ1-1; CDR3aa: CASSSTVGVIEAFF; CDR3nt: TGTGCCAGCTCATCGACAGTCGGAGTTATTGAAGCTTTCTTT
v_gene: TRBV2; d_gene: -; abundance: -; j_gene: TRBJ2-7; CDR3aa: CASRDGPSYEQYF; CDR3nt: TGTGCCAGCAGGGATGGACCCTCCTACGAGCAGTACTTC
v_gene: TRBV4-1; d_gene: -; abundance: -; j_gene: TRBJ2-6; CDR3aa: CASSQDWRSSGANVLTF; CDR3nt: TGCGCCAGCAGCCAAGATTGGCGGAGCTCTGGGGCCAACGTCCTGACTTTC
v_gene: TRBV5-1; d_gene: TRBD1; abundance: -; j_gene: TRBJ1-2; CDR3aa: CASSAGQPSNYGYTF; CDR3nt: TGCGCCAGCAGCGCGGGACAGCCTTCTAACTATGGCTACACCTTC
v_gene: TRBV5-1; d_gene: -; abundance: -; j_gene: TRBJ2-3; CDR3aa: CASSSSLERTQYF; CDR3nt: TGCGCCAGCAGCTCGTCGTTAGAGAGGACGCAGTATTTT
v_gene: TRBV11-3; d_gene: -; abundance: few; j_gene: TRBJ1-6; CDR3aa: CASSLDHPASPLHF; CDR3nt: TGTGCCAGCAGCTTAGATCATCCCGCTTCACCCCTCCACTTT
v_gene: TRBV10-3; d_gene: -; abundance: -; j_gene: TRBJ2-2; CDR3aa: CAIKSGEFDTGELFF; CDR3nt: TGTGCCATCAAATCCGGGGAATTTGACACCGGGGAGCTGTTTTTT
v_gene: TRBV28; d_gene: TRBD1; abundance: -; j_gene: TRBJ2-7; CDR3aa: CASSYREGQGAEQYF; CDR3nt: TGTGCCAGCAGTTATCGAGAGGGACAGGGAGCCGAGCAGTACTTC
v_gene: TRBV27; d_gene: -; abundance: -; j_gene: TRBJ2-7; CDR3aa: CASIGGGPYEQYF; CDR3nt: TGTGCCAGCATAGGAGGGGGCCCCTACGAGCAGTACTTC
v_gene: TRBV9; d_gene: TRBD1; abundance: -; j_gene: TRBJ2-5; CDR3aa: CASSPGGGIGETQYF; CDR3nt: TGTGCCAGCAGCCCAGGGGGCGGGATAGGAGAGACCCAGTACTTC
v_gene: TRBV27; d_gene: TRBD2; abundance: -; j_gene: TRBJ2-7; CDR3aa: CASTPTSASSYEQYF; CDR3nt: TGTGCCAGCACTCCCACTAGCGCGAGCTCCTACGAGCAGTACTTC
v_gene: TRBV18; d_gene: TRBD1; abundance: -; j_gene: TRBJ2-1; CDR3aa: CASSPLSGQGPYNEQFF; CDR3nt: TGTGCCAGCTCACCACTTTCGGGACAGGGTCCCTACAATGAGCAGTTCTTC
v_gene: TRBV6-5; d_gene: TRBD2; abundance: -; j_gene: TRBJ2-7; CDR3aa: CASSSWTLAGEDEQYF; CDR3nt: TGTGCCAGCAGTTCTTGGACCCTAGCGGGAGAAGACGAGCAGTACTTC
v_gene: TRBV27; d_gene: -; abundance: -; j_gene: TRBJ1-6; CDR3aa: CASSLRQPPAPLHF; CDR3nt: TGTGCCAGCAGTTTACGCCAGCCCCCGGCACCCCTCCACTTT
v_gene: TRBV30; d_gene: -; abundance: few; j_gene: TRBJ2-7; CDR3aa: CAWRDAGGYEQYF; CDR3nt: TGTGCCTGGAGGGATGCCGGGGGCTACGAGCAGTACTTC
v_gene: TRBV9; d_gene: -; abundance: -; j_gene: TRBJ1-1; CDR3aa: CASSVADVSYTEAFF; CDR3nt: TGTGCCAGCAGCGTAGCTGACGTCTCTTACACTGAAGCTTTCTTT
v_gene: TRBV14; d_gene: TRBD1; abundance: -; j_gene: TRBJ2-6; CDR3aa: CASSREPGQGGAGANVLTF; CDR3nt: TGTGCCAGCAGCCGAGAACCGGGACAGGGGGGTGCTGGGGCCAACGTCCTGACTTTC
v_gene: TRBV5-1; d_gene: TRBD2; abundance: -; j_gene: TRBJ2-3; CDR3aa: CASSSSAAGWPDTQYF; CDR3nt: TGCGCCAGCAGCTCGTCCGCAGCGGGATGGCCAGATACGCAGTATTTT
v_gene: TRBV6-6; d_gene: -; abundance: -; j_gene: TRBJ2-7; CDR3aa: CASSSTSGEQYF; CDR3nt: TGTGCCAGCAGTTCGACATCAGGCGAGCAGTACTTC
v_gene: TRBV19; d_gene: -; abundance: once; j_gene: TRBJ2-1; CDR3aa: CASTQGYEQFF; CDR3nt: TGTGCCAGTACGCAGGGTTATGAGCAGTTCTTC
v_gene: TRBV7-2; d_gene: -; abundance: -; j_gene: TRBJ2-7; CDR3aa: CASSRDGEQYF; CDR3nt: TGTGCCAGCAGCCGCGATGGGGAGCAGTACTTC
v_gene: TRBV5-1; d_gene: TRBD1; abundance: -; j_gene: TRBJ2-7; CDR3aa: CASSSSTGGTEQYF; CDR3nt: TGCGCCAGCAGCTCGTCCACAGGGGGAACAGAGCAGTACTTC
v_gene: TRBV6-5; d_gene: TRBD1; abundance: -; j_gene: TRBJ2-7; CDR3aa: CASSYSLGQGAGEQYF; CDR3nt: TGTGCCAGCAGTTACTCCCTGGGACAGGGGGCGGGCGAGCAGTACTTC
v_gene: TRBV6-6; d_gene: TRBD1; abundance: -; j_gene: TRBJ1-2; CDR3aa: CASSWGGTGGGYTF; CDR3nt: TGTGCCAGCAGCTGGGGCGGGACAGGAGGAGGCTACACCTTC
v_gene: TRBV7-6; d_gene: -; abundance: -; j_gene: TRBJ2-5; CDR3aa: CASSFTGTETQYF; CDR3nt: TGTGCCAGCAGCTTTACGGGGACGGAGACCCAGTACTTC
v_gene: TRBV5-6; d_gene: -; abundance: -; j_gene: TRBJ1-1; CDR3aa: CASSSLRQAKAFF; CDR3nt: TGTGCCAGCAGCTCTCTCCGACAGGCTAAAGCTTTCTTT
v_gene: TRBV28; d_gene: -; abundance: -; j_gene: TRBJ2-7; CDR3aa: CASSFARGGREQYF; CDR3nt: TGTGCCAGCAGTTTTGCCAGGGGGGGACGCGAGCAGTACTTC
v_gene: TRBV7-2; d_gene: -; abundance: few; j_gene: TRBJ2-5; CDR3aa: CASSLMGGEGETQYF; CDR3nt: TGTGCCAGCAGCTTAATGGGGGGAGAGGGAGAGACCCAGTACTTC
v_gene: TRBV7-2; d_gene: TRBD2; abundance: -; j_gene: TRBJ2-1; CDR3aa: CASSLWTSGLGNEQFF; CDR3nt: TGTGCCAGCAGCTTATGGACTAGCGGCCTAGGAAATGAGCAGTTCTTC
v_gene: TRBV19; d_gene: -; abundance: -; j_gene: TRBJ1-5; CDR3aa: CATTEGVAQFHQPQHF; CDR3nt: TGTGCCACCACCGAAGGGGTTGCACAATTCCATCAGCCCCAGCATTTT
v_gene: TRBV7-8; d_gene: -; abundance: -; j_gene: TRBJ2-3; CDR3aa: CASSFGRVDTQYF; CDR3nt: TGTGCCAGCAGCTTCGGACGGGTGGATACGCAGTATTTT
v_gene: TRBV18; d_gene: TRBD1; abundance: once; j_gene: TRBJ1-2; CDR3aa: CASSPTLGQGNYGYTF; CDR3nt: TGTGCCAGCTCACCAACTTTGGGACAGGGGAACTATGGCTACACCTTC
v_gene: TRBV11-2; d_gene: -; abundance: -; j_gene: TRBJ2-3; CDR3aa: CASSLVPGNTDTQYF; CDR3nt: TGTGCCAGCAGCTTAGTCCCAGGGAACACAGATACGCAGTATTTT
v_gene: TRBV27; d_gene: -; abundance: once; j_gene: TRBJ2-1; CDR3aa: CASSSSRSSYNEQFF; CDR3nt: TGTGCCAGCAGTTCGAGCAGGAGCTCCTACAATGAGCAGTTCTTC
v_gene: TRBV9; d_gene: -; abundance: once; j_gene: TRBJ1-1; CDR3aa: CASSLTGGMGTEAFF; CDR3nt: TGTGCCAGCAGCTTGACGGGGGGGATGGGCACTGAAGCTTTCTTT
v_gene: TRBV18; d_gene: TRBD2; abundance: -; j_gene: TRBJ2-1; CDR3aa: CASSPPGLAGGYNEQFF; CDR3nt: TGTGCCAGCTCACCACCGGGACTAGCGGGAGGCTACAATGAGCAGTTCTTC
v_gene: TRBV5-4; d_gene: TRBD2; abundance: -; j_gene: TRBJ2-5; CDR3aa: CASSPRGLAGPRERQTQYF; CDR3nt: TGTGCCAGCAGCCCCCGGGGACTAGCGGGACCGAGGGAGAGGCAGACCCAGTACTTC
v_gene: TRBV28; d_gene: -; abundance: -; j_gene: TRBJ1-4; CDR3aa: CASMGAPNDEKLFF; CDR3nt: TGTGCCAGCATGGGGGCGCCGAATGATGAAAAACTGTTTTTT
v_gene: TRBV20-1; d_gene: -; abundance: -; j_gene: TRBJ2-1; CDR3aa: CSGGSNNEQFF; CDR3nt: TGCAGTGGGGGGTCCAACAATGAGCAGTTCTTC
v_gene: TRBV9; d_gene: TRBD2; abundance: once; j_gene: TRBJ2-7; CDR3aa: CASSVAGGPVYEQYF; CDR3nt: TGTGCCAGCAGTGTAGCGGGAGGGCCAGTTTACGAGCAGTACTTC
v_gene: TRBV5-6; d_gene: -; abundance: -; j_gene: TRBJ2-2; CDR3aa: CASSLVSGSAGELFF; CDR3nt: TGTGCCAGCAGCTTGGTATCGGGGAGCGCCGGGGAGCTGTTTTTT